This T cell receptor beta chain appears in the sequencing data of a study of blood T cell repertoires in COVID-19. The wider study: PBMCs, B-cell-depleted T cells, or T cells were the source of the cDNA or gDNA that made up the material.

The authors' processing: The authors estimated nucleated cell counts from reference gene primer amplification. Sequencing used immunoSEQ multiplex PCR; TCRdb keeps in-frame clones, though not all of them. The D gene and trimming were derived from the DNA, and the V and J assignments and clone size from that table. Of roughly 190,000 clones detected, less than 85% appear once; the ten largest clones hold 4.5% to 6.5%. The CDR3 is 16 amino acids. The V gene's germline CDR1 is WNHNN and CDR2 SYGVQD (reference sequence). V was clipped by 6 bases and J by 2 bases; unmatched bases: 8. Participant ages covered about 18 to 90 years across 25 or so US areas. Categorization into cohorts depended on clinical history that participants reported.

The sequenced sample was PBMCs or T cells enriched from blood (not recorded which). This sequence originates from a woman aged 55-69 years with acute COVID-19. The genes are TRBV10-1 and TRBJ2-3; 10 positions agree with TRBD2. CDR3 DNA: TGCGCCAGCAGCCAACAGCGGGGGGGGAACACAGATACGCAGTATTTT. This encodes CASSQQRGGNTDTQYF.